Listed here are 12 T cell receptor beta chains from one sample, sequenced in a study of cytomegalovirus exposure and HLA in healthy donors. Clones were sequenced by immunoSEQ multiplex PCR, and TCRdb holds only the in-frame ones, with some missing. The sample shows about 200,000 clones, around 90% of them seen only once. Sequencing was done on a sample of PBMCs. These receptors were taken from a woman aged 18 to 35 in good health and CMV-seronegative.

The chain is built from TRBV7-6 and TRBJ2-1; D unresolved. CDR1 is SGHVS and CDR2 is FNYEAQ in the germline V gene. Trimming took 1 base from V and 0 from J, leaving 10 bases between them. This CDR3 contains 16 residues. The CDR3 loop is CASSLGSLSSYNEQFF. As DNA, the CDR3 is TGTGCCAGCAGCTTAGGTAGCCTGAGCTCCTACAATGAGCAGTTCTTC.

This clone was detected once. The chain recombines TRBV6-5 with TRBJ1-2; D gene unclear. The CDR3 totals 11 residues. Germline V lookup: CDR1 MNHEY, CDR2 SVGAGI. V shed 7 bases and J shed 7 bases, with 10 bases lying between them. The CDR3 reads CASMGGLGYTF. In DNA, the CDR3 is TGTGCCAGCATGGGAGGGCTTGGCTACACCTTC.

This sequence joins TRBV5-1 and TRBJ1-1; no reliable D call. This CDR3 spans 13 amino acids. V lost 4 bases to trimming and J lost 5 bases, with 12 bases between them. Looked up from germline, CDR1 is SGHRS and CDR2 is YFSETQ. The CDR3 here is CASSLGERTEAFF. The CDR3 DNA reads TGCGCCAGCAGCCTAGGTGAGAGGACTGAAGCTTTCTTT.

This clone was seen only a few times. The CDR3 DNA reads as TGTGCCAGTAGTAGGGACAGGGAGGCGAACACTGAAGCTTTCTTT. Translating it yields CASSRDREANTEAFF. This chain connects TRBV19 to TRBJ1-1, with 9 bases fitting TRBD1. Germline lookup yields CDR1 LNHDA and CDR2 SQIVND (reference sequence). The CDR3 covers 15 residues. The trim removed 4 bases at V and 1 base at J, leaving 4 bases unmatched.

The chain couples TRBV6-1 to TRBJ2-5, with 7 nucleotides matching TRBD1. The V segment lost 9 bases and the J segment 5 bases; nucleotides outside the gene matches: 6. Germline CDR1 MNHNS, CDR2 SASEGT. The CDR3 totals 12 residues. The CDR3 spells CASRQGRETQYF. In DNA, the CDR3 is TGTGCCAGTAGACAGGGCCGGGAGACCCAGTACTTC.

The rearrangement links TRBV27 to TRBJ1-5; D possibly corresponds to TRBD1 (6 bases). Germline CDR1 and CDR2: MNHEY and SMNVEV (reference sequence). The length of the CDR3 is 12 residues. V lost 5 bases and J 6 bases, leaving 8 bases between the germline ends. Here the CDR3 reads CASSGRGQPQHF. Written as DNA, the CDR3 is TGTGCCAGCAGTGGCAGGGGTCAGCCCCAGCATTTT.

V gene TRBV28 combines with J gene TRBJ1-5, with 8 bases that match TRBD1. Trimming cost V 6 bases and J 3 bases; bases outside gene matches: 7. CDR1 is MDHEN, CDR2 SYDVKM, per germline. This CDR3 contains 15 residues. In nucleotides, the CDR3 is TGTGCCAGCAGACCCTACAGGGGGGACAATCAGCCCCAGCATTTT. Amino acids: CASRPYRGDNQPQHF.

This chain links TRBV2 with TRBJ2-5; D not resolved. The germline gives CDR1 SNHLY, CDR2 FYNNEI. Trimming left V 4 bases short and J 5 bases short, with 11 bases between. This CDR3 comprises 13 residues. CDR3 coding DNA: TGTGCCAGCAGTGTTCTAGGTCAGGAGACCCAGTACTTC. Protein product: CASSVLGQETQYF.

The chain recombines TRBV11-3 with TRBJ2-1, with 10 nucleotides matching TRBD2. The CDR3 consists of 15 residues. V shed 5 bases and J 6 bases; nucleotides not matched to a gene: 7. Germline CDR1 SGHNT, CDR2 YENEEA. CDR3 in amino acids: CASSPGTSVSNEQFF. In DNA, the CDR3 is TGTGCCAGCAGCCCCGGGACTAGCGTCTCCAATGAGCAGTTCTTC.

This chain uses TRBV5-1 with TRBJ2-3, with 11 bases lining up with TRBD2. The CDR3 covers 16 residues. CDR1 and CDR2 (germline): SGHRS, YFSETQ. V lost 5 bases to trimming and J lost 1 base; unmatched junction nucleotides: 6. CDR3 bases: TGCGCCAGCAGAGACCCGGGACTAGCGGGCACAGATACGCAGTATTTT. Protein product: CASRDPGLAGTDTQYF.

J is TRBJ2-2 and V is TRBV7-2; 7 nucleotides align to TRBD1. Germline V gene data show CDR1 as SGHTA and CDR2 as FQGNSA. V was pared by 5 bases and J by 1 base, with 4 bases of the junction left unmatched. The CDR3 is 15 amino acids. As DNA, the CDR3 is TGTGCCAGCAGCCCGACAGGGAGGAACACCGGGGAGCTGTTTTTT. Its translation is CASSPTGRNTGELFF.

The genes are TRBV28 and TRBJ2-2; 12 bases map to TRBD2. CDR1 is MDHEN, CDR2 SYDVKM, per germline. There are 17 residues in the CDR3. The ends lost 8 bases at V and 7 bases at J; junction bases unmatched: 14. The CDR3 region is CASVQTSGRPFGGELFF. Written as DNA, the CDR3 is TGTGCCAGCGTCCAAACTAGCGGGAGGCCTTTTGGCGGGGAGCTGTTTTTT.